The 12 T cell receptor beta chains presented below share a single source sample, sequenced in a study of T cell responses to AZD1222 COVID-19 vaccine. Clones were read by immunoSEQ multiplex PCR, and TCRdb kept only the in-frame ones, dropping some. The sample yields over 100,000 clones, around 85% seen once. Here the sequenced sample was peripheral blood, taken on day 0 of AZD1222 vaccination. The receptors were gathered from an adult in good health.

The rearrangement joins TRBV28 to TRBJ1-6; tentative D call: TRBD1 (5 bases). V shed 5 bases and J shed 6 bases, with 14 bases lying between them. The CDR3 covers 15 residues. Germline CDR1 reads MDHEN; CDR2 reads SYDVKM. CDR3 loop: CASSPRGPVNSPLHF. In DNA form, the CDR3 reads TGTGCCAGCAGTCCGAGGGGCCCCGTTAATTCACCCCTCCACTTT.

This chain joins TRBV7-9 and TRBJ2-7, with 9 bases matching TRBD2. Germline loops: CDR1 SEHNR, CDR2 FQNEAQ (reference sequence). This CDR3 comprises 17 residues. Trimming took 4 bases from V and 0 from J; bases not matched to a gene: 10. CDR3 region: CASSSRGLAGISYEQYF. CDR3 sequence (DNA): TGTGCCAGCAGCTCCCGGGGCCTAGCGGGAATCTCCTACGAGCAGTACTTC.

This chain links TRBV6-5 with TRBJ2-7, with 7 positions matching TRBD2. This CDR3 has 15 residues. Germline loops: CDR1 MNHEY, CDR2 SVGAGI. The junction had 12 bases not matched to a gene; V was cut back by 4 bases and J by 6 bases. In nucleotides, the CDR3 is TGTGCCAGCAGTTTAGGAGCGGGATCGTTCTCCGAGCAGTACTTC. It specifies CASSLGAGSFSEQYF.

This chain joins TRBV19 and TRBJ1-1, with TRBD1 identical over 7 bases. This CDR3 is 14 amino acids long. In germline, CDR1 is LNHDA, CDR2 SQIVND (reference sequence). After removal of 4 bases from V and 3 bases from J, the junction contained 5 bases not matched to a gene. The chain's CDR3 is CASSTTGVDTEAFF. The CDR3 bases are TGTGCCAGTAGTACCACAGGGGTGGACACTGAAGCTTTCTTT.

The rearrangement links TRBV19 to TRBJ1-6; D uncertain. V gave up 5 bases and J gave up 7 bases, with 15 bases separating them. The germline CDR1 and CDR2 sequences are LNHDA and SQIVND (reference sequence). CDR3 length equals 15 residues. The CDR3 sequence: CASSAPGLSNSPLHF. CDR3 DNA: TGTGCCAGTAGTGCCCCGGGCCTGAGCAATTCACCCCTCCACTTT.

This sequence joins TRBV7-2 and TRBJ2-7; 9 bases match TRBD2. Trimming removed 4 bases from V and 2 bases from J; junction bases left unmatched: 6. The germline gives CDR1 SGHTA, CDR2 FQGNSA. The CDR3 is made up of 15 amino acids. In nucleotides, the CDR3 is TGTGCCAGCAGCTCAAGACTAGCGGTTACCTACGAGCAGTACTTC. Encoded protein: CASSSRLAVTYEQYF.

The V and J genes are TRBV30 and TRBJ2-5; D call uncertain. V was clipped by 4 bases and J by 5 bases, with 23 bases between them. The CDR3 length is 16 residues. Germline V CDR1 and CDR2: GTSNPN, SVGIG (reference sequence). The CDR3 spells CAWKPKGRRPGETQYF. The CDR3 DNA follows: TGTGCCTGGAAACCAAAGGGCAGGCGTCCCGGGGAGACCCAGTACTTC.

The chain joins TRBV19 to TRBJ2-5; TRBD1 is a possible D gene (6 bases). The CDR3 spans 13 residues. Trimming pared 6 bases from V and 4 bases from J, leaving 12 bases between. CDR1 is LNHDA, CDR2 SQIVND, per germline (reference sequence). The CDR3 DNA follows: TGTGCCAGTAGCATACAGGGATTAGAGACCCAGTACTTC. This gives the protein CASSIQGLETQYF.

The CDR3 region has the DNA TGTGCCAGCAGTCCCAACGGACAGACAGGTCGCTACGAGCAGTACTTC. Translating gives CASSPNGQTGRYEQYF. The chain recombines TRBV28 with TRBJ2-7, with D possibly being TRBD1 (6 bases). The CDR3 loop spans 16 amino acids. The V end was cut by 5 bases, the J end by 3 bases, with 20 bases between. Per germline, CDR1 MDHEN and CDR2 SYDVKM.

This CDR3 is CASSFRAQPGGDTQYF. In DNA form, the CDR3 reads TGTGCCAGCAGCTTCCGGGCTCAGCCGGGTGGAGATACGCAGTATTTT. This chain uses TRBV7-3 with TRBJ2-3; D ambiguous. Germline lookup yields CDR1 SGHTA and CDR2 FQGTGA. Trimming took 3 bases from V and 5 from J, leaving 18 bases between them. CDR3 size: 16 residues.

The gene calls are TRBV18 and TRBJ2-5; TRBD1 might be the D (6 bases). In germline, CDR1 is KGHSH, CDR2 LQKENI. V was trimmed by 5 bases and J by 5 bases, leaving 18 bases between them. There are 15 residues in the CDR3. In DNA, the CDR3 is TGTGCCAGCTCATCTGACCCAATTCAGGGGGAGACCCAGTACTTC. This encodes CASSSDPIQGETQYF.

The V gene is TRBV6-5, the J gene TRBJ1-2; TRBD1 is a possible D gene (5 bases). The CDR3 has 13 residues. Germline CDR1 is MNHEY and CDR2 is SVGAGI. Deletions cut 6 bases from V and 5 bases from J, with 13 bases between. The DNA for the CDR3 is TGTGCCAGCAGCTCAGGGTTTTTTTATGGCTACACCTTC. Protein product: CASSSGFFYGYTF.